This T cell receptor beta chain was recovered during a study of blood T cell repertoires in COVID-19. Authors' processing steps: Amplifying reference gene primers gave estimates of nucleated cell counts. Only in-frame clones appear in the TCRdb table, and some are missing; sequencing was by immunoSEQ multiplex PCR. Clonal size and the V and J genes are those of that table, whereas D and trimming came from the DNA. This sample carries over 100,000 clones, around 81% of them seen once, and the ten largest clones take more than 9%. Germline V gene data show CDR1 as MDHEN and CDR2 as SYDVKM. Trimming at V came to 9 bases and at J to 1 base, leaving 4 bases not matched to a gene. The CDR3 sequence is 14 residues long.

The sequencing input was peripheral blood. This chain connects TRBV28 to TRBJ2-1; TRBD2 matches 9 bases. The clonotype was recovered from a human donor in a cohort sampled during active COVID-19. CDR3 sequence (DNA): TGTGCCAGTGCGGGGGGGCGGTCCTACAATGAGCAGTTCTTC. It specifies CASAGGRSYNEQFF.